One and the same sample provided the 30 T cell receptor beta chains below, sequenced in a study of identical twins. In TCRdb, the 5' RACE reads were re-called with MiXCR into one record per CDR3 protein. This table has about 430,000 distinct CDR3 sequences, around 18% appearing once. The material sequenced was naive T cells sorted from blood. The receptor set was obtained from a man in his fifties in good health.

The chain has TRBV10-3 and TRBJ2-3, with TRBD1 matching over 9 bases. With 5 bases clipped from V and 3 bases from J, the junction kept 9 bases outside the gene matches. Germline CDR1 is ENHRY and CDR2 is SYGVKD. The CDR3 runs 16 residues. The CDR3 DNA is TGTGCCATCAGTACCTCGCCTGGACAGGGGACAGATACGCAGTATTTT. Protein: CAISTSPGQGTDTQYF.

This clonotype has only a few counts. The rearrangement joins TRBV7-9 to TRBJ1-2; weak D call: TRBD1 (6 bases). Germline CDR1 SEHNR, CDR2 FQNEAQ (reference sequence). The CDR3 sequence is 14 residues long. Trimming took off 5 bases at V and 4 bases at J, with 14 bases between the two ends. The CDR3 region is CASSHPRDIYGYTF. The CDR3 coding sequence is TGTGCCAGCAGCCATCCCCGGGACATCTATGGCTACACCTTC.

Ten or more counts support this clonotype. V usage is TRBV6-2 or TRBV6-3 and J usage is TRBJ2-5; 8 bases align to TRBD2. The germline CDR1 and CDR2 sequences are MNHEY and SVGEGT. V trimming: 3 bases; J trimming: 7 bases; junction bases outside the gene matches: 10. The CDR3 runs to 15 residues. The CDR3, as DNA: TGTGCCAGCAGTTATAGCGGGGATCTCCAGTGGACCCAGTACTTC. This sequence encodes CASSYSGDLQWTQYF.

The rearrangement links TRBV7-2 to TRBJ1-4; D is ambiguous. Trimming took off 1 base at V and 15 bases at J, with 15 bases between the two ends. This CDR3 spans 13 amino acids. Per germline, CDR1 SGHTA and CDR2 FQGNSA. CDR3 coding DNA: TGTGCCAGCAGCTTAGGACATTCTGGGAGAATGTTTTTT. It codes for CASSLGHSGRMFF.

There are a few counts of this clonotype. The chain couples TRBV20-1 to TRBJ1-6, with a possible D match to TRBD1 (6 bases). Looked up from germline, CDR1 is DFQATT and CDR2 is SNEGSKA (reference sequence). CDR3 size: 18 residues. Trimming stripped 2 bases from V and 7 bases from J, with 24 bases between. CDR3 sequence: CSARPAGQYPRPNSPLHF. The CDR3 DNA follows: TGCAGTGCTAGACCTGCTGGACAGTACCCTAGACCCAATTCACCCCTCCACTTT.

Ten or more counts support this clonotype. The V and J genes are TRBV12-3 or TRBV12-4 and TRBJ1-1; D might be TRBD1 (5 bases). The CDR3 totals 13 residues. V was trimmed by 2 bases and J by 3 bases, leaving 7 bases between them. The DNA for the CDR3 is TGTGCCAGCAGTTTACTCAGGGACACTGAAGCTTTCTTT. It encodes CASSLLRDTEAFF.

The chain joins TRBV12-3 or TRBV12-4 to TRBJ1-4; 11 bases are a match to TRBD1. This CDR3 region has 16 residues. V was clipped by 3 bases and J by 7 bases; unmatched bases: 7. The CDR3 sequence: CASSLGQGDWSEKLFF. The CDR3 DNA is TGTGCCAGCAGTTTGGGACAGGGGGATTGGTCTGAAAAACTGTTTTTT.

The CDR3 nucleotides are TGTGCCAGCAGTCGGGGCAGGGAAAGTTCACCCCTCCACTTT. It codes for CASSRGRESSPLHF. The V call is TRBV6-1, the J call TRBJ1-6; perhaps TRBD1 as D (5 bases). Germline-derived CDR1 and CDR2 are MNHNS and SASEGT. This CDR3 has 14 residues. V was clipped by 5 bases and J by 9 bases, with 14 bases between them.

The chain couples TRBV20-1 to TRBJ2-3, with D possibly TRBD2 on 6 matching bases. This CDR3 is 17 amino acids long. V gave up 2 bases and J gave up 5 bases, with 23 bases separating them. The germline gives CDR1 DFQATT, CDR2 SNEGSKA (reference sequence). The CDR3 sequence is CSARTRPGVENIDTQYF. As DNA, the CDR3 is TGCAGTGCTAGAACCCGGCCGGGAGTAGAAAACATAGATACGCAGTATTTT.

This clonotype was recorded many times. This chain uses TRBV6-2 or TRBV6-3 with TRBJ1-5, with D unclear. The CDR3 runs 14 residues. Germline loops: CDR1 MNHEY, CDR2 SVGEGT. Trimming cost V 6 bases and J 2 bases, with 11 bases left between them. The CDR3 protein is CASSQSSGNQPQHF. CDR3 in DNA: TGTGCCAGCAGCCAATCGAGCGGCAATCAGCCCCAGCATTTT.

On this clonotype itself: An end of the junction differs from the germline gene, which may be a read error. This rearrangement joins TRBV15 to TRBJ2-4; TRBD2 aligns across 7 bases. This CDR3 contains 15 residues. Germline-derived CDR1 and CDR2 are LNHNV and YYDKDF (reference sequence). This CDR3 reads CAPSQFRGGKNIQYF. The CDR3 DNA reads as TGTGCCCCCAGCCAATTTCGCGGGGGCAAAAACATTCAGTACTTC.

This chain joins TRBV20-1 and TRBJ2-1; no reliable D call. Germline lookup yields CDR1 DFQATT and CDR2 SNEGSKA (reference sequence). This CDR3 region has 13 residues. Trimming stripped 2 bases from V and 9 bases from J, with 14 bases between. CDR3 in DNA: TGCAGTGCTAGACCCGGGTCCACGGGTGAGCAGTTCTTC. It encodes CSARPGSTGEQFF.

This clonotype was detected a few times. This chain links TRBV6-5 with TRBJ2-7; a weak D match, TRBD1 (6 bases). CDR1 MNHEY and CDR2 SVGAGI come from the germline V gene. Between the trimmed V and J ends, which lost 4 bases and 3 bases, there was a span of 16 bases. The CDR3 consists of 15 residues. CDR3 sequence: CASSSRPGHLYEQYF. The CDR3 region has the DNA TGTGCCAGCAGTTCCCGCCCGGGACATCTCTACGAGCAGTACTTC.

The rearrangement uses TRBV12-3 or TRBV12-4 and TRBJ1-4; TRBD1 aligns across 8 bases. V lost 6 bases, J lost 3 bases, and 3 bases stayed unmatched. The CDR3 has 14 residues. The CDR3 DNA sequence: TGTGCCAGCAGCCCGGGACAGGCTAATGAAAAACTGTTTTTT. It specifies CASSPGQANEKLFF.

In this sample, this clonotype turned up a few times. The V call is TRBV27, the J call TRBJ2-7; TRBD1 agrees at 8 bases. V lost 6 bases, J lost 0 bases, and 16 bases stayed unmatched. Looked up from germline, CDR1 is MNHEY and CDR2 is SMNVEV (reference sequence). The CDR3 consists of 18 residues. This CDR3 reads CASSLTLTTGVSSYEQYF. CDR3 coding DNA: TGTGCCAGCAGCCTTACGCTCACGACAGGGGTGAGCTCCTACGAGCAGTACTTC.

This clonotype has at least ten counts. The V gene is TRBV7-8, the J gene TRBJ1-5; D call uncertain. From germline, CDR1 is SGHVS and CDR2 FQNEAQ. Deletions cut 2 bases from V and 1 base from J, with 9 bases between. This CDR3 is 15 amino acids long. The CDR3 nucleotides read TGTGCCAGCAGCTTAAACCAGGAGAGCAATCAGCCCCAGCATTTT. Its translation: CASSLNQESNQPQHF. Variable domain in full (rest from reference TRBV7-8 and TRBJ1-5): GAGVSQSPRYKVAKRGQDVALRCDPISGHVSLFWYQQALGQGPEFLTYFQNEAQLDKSGLPSDRFFAERPEGSVSTLKIQRTQQEDSAVYLCASSLNQESNQPQHFGDGTRLSIL.

This clonotype showed up many times. J is TRBJ2-7 and V is TRBV12-3 or TRBV12-4; 10 nucleotides line up with TRBD1. CDR3 length: 15 residues. The V segment lost 5 bases and the J segment 7 bases; nucleotides outside the gene matches: 11. The CDR3 sequence: CASSLRQGARTEQYF. CDR3 in DNA: TGTGCCAGCAGTCTGCGACAGGGGGCAAGAACAGAGCAGTACTTC.

The chain uses TRBV20-1 and TRBJ2-3; no clear D gene. The germline gives CDR1 DFQATT, CDR2 SNEGSKA (reference sequence). V gave up 0 bases and J gave up 7 bases, with 23 bases separating them. The CDR3 runs to 17 residues. Here the CDR3 DNA reads TGCAGTGCTAGAGATGGTGTTGGAACCCCTCGGGTCAATACGCAGTATTTT. Its translation: CSARDGVGTPRVNTQYF.

This clonotype has just a few counts. The chain couples TRBV6-2 or TRBV6-3 to TRBJ2-1, with D uncertain. V was pared by 2 bases and J by 10 bases, with 9 bases between. This CDR3 is 12 amino acids long. The germline gives CDR1 MNHEY, CDR2 SVGEGT. Here the CDR3 reads CASSYGWMEQFF. Here the CDR3 DNA reads TGTGCCAGCAGTTACGGCTGGATGGAGCAGTTCTTC.

This clonotype came up many times. The V gene is TRBV20-1, the J gene TRBJ1-2; no clear D gene. The CDR3 extends over 12 amino acids. The V end was cut by 1 base, the J end by 4 bases, with 7 bases between. From germline, CDR1 is DFQATT and CDR2 SNEGSKA (reference sequence). The CDR3 DNA sequence: TGCAGTGCTAGAGCGGAAGGCTATGGCTACACCTTC. Translation: CSARAEGYGYTF.

This clonotype appeared a few times. The chain joins TRBV4-2 to TRBJ2-2; D unclear. V was trimmed by 0 bases and J by 4 bases, leaving 9 bases between them. The CDR3 is 15 residues long. Per germline, CDR1 LGHNA and CDR2 YNFKEQ. CDR3 in DNA: TGTGCCAGCAGCCAAGATTCCGGGTTCACCGGGGAGCTGTTTTTT. Translating it yields CASSQDSGFTGELFF.

This clonotype was detected only once. The CDR3 DNA reads as TGTGCCAGTAAGGCCAGGCACAATGAGCAGTTCTTC. Translation gives CASKARHNEQFF. J is TRBJ2-1 and V is TRBV19, with D uncertain. V was pared by 7 bases and J by 5 bases, with 9 bases between. CDR3 length equals 12 residues. Germline V lookup: CDR1 LNHDA, CDR2 SQIVND (reference sequence).

CDR3 amino acids: CSADRPPDTQYF. The CDR3 DNA is TGCAGTGCCGACAGACCCCCCGATACGCAGTATTTT. The chain couples TRBV20-1 to TRBJ2-3, with D perhaps TRBD1 (5 bases). There are 12 residues in the CDR3. Per the germline V gene, CDR1 is DFQATT and CDR2 is SNEGSKA (reference sequence). V lost 6 bases to trimming and J lost 6 bases, with 13 bases between them.

This chain connects TRBV5-1 to TRBJ2-7; the match to TRBD1 covers 8 bases. The germline gives CDR1 SGHRS, CDR2 YFSETQ. After removal of 6 bases from V and 3 bases from J, the junction contained 8 bases not matched to a gene. This CDR3 is built from 14 residues. The CDR3 sequence is CASTTGQANYEQYF. CDR3 in DNA: TGCGCCAGCACAACGGGACAGGCTAACTACGAGCAGTACTTC.

This clonotype was found many times. V usage is TRBV3-1 and J usage is TRBJ2-3; D not resolved. Per the germline V gene, CDR1 is LGHDT and CDR2 is YNNKEL (reference sequence). Trimming left V 0 bases short and J 6 bases short, with 7 bases between. The CDR3 is 13 amino acids. CDR3 protein: CASSQEGHDTQYF. Here the CDR3 DNA reads TGTGCCAGCAGCCAAGAAGGGCATGATACGCAGTATTTT.

This clonotype was detected a few times. J is TRBJ2-3 and V is TRBV7-2; 14 positions agree with TRBD2. V gave up 6 bases and J gave up 6 bases; unmatched junction bases: 5. The CDR3 length is 15 residues. The germline V gene encodes CDR1 SGHTA and CDR2 FQGNSA. CDR3 DNA: TGTGCCAGCAGAAAAGGACTAGCGGGAGGCGATACGCAGTATTTT. Its protein is CASRKGLAGGDTQYF. Variable domain in full (rest from reference TRBV7-2 and TRBJ2-3): GAGVSQSPSNKVTEKGKDVELRCDPISGHTALYWYRQSLGQGLEFLIYFQGNSAPDKSGLPSDRFSAERTGGSVSTLTIQRTQQEDSAVYLCASRKGLAGGDTQYFGPGTRLTVL.

This clonotype occurred a few times. The V gene is TRBV29-1, the J gene TRBJ2-7, with D possibly TRBD1 on 6 matching bases. Germline-derived CDR1 and CDR2 are SQVTM and ANQGSEA. The V end lost 6 bases, the J end lost 4 bases, and 19 bases lay between the germline ends. This CDR3 is built from 14 residues. The CDR3 sequence is CSVLGAGNRYEQYF. The CDR3 nucleotides read TGCAGCGTCCTGGGGGCAGGGAATCGGTACGAGCAGTACTTC.

The rearrangement links TRBV20-1 to TRBJ2-3; the D gene is possibly TRBD2 (6 bases). The CDR3 runs to 13 residues. V was clipped by 3 bases and J by 2 bases, with 9 bases between them. The germline gives CDR1 DFQATT, CDR2 SNEGSKA (reference sequence). The CDR3 loop reads CSASGGTTDTQYF. The CDR3 DNA sequence: TGCAGTGCTAGCGGGGGTACCACAGATACGCAGTATTTT.

The chain is built from TRBV5-6 and TRBJ2-1, with 12 bases aligning to TRBD1. The ends lost 5 bases at V and 7 bases at J; junction bases unmatched: 7. CDR3 size: 15 residues. CDR1 SGHDT and CDR2 YYEEEE come from the germline V gene. The CDR3 DNA reads as TGTGCCAGCAGGCCAAGGGACAGGGGGCTTAATGAGCAGTTCTTC. Encoded protein: CASRPRDRGLNEQFF.

There are many counts of this clonotype. The gene calls are TRBV24-1 and TRBJ2-4; D is perhaps TRBD1 (5 bases). Trimming pared 3 bases from V and 9 bases from J, leaving 14 bases between. CDR1 is KGHDR and CDR2 is SFDVKD in the germline V gene. The CDR3 has 14 amino acids. This chain's CDR3 is CATSDTTVGSIQYF. The CDR3 DNA is TGTGCCACCAGTGATACGACAGTCGGTAGCATTCAGTACTTC.